These 13 T cell receptor beta chains were sequenced from one sample in a study of spatial heterogeneity in lung cancer. Study results and caveats: Higher tumor mutation counts went along with higher counts of expanded intratumoral alpha and beta TCRs.

The antigens for these receptors are not known. TCRdb re-called the 5' RACE reads through MiXCR, storing one row per CDR3 protein. The repertoire holds 20,000 to 25,000 distinct CDR3 sequences, roughly 6.7% seen once, with 10% in the top ten. The time point denotes: sample taken at primary tumor resection. Material: lung tumor tissue, obtained at surgery. These receptors were taken from a male donor with early-stage non-small cell lung cancer.

This clonotype was seen at least ten times. V is TRBV20-1 and J is TRBJ2-7; TRBD1 is a possible D gene (6 bases). From germline, CDR1 is DFQATT and CDR2 SNEGSKA (reference sequence). This CDR3 has 12 amino acids. V shed 5 bases and J shed 5 bases, with 13 bases lying between them. The DNA of the CDR3 is TGCAGTGCTTCAGACAGGTCGGACGAGCAGTACTTC. Translating gives CSASDRSDEQYF.

In its sample, this clonotype was seen many times. This chain links TRBV20-1 with TRBJ2-3, with D possibly being TRBD1 or TRBD2 (5 bases each). This CDR3 comprises 15 residues. The V end was cut by 3 bases, the J end by 1 base, with 14 bases between. Germline loops: CDR1 DFQATT, CDR2 SNEGSKA (reference sequence). The CDR3, as DNA: TGCAGTGCTAGCGGGACCTTAAGTGGCACAGATACGCAGTATTTT. Translated: CSASGTLSGTDTQYF.

This clonotype was counted at least ten times. The chain is built from TRBV7-8 and TRBJ2-1; 11 bases line up with TRBD2. V lost 3 bases and J lost 2; bases outside the gene matches: 3. Germline values: CDR1 SGHVS, CDR2 FQNEAQ. The CDR3 has 16 amino acids. The CDR3: CASSFSTSGTYNEQFF. In DNA, the CDR3 is TGTGCCAGCAGCTTCTCGACTAGCGGGACCTACAATGAGCAGTTCTTC. Looking up the rest from reference TRBV7-8 and TRBJ2-1 gives the full variable domain: GAGVSQSPRYKVAKRGQDVALRCDPISGHVSLFWYQQALGQGPEFLTYFQNEAQLDKSGLPSDRFFAERPEGSVSTLKIQRTQQEDSAVYLCASSFSTSGTYNEQFFGPGTRLTVL.

This clonotype showed up just once. The V call is TRBV19, the J call TRBJ2-2, with TRBD2 as a possible D gene (6 bases). The CDR3 totals 14 residues. Looked up from germline, CDR1 is LNHDA and CDR2 is SQIVND (reference sequence). The V end lost 10 bases, the J end lost 5 bases, and 17 bases lay between the germline ends. The CDR3 here is CATRTSPATGELFF. CDR3 bases: TGTGCCACCAGAACTAGCCCGGCAACCGGGGAGCTGTTTTTT.

The chain is built from TRBV7-8 and TRBJ1-5, with D possibly being TRBD1 (5 bases). Germline lookup yields CDR1 SGHVS and CDR2 FQNEAQ. The CDR3 is 16 amino acids. The V and J ends lost 2 bases and 3 bases respectively, with 14 bases between them. The CDR3 region is CASSLFSGQINQPQHF. DNA for the CDR3: TGTGCCAGCAGCTTATTTTCGGGGCAGATCAATCAGCCCCAGCATTTT.

This clonotype was counted at least ten times. This chain connects TRBV18 to TRBJ1-5; D is undetermined. CDR1 KGHSH and CDR2 LQKENI come from the germline V gene. V was cut by 3 bases and J by 7 bases, with 10 bases left in between. This CDR3 spans 13 amino acids. This chain's CDR3 is CASSPTGRQPQHF. The CDR3 region has the DNA TGTGCCAGCTCACCGACCGGGCGCCAGCCCCAGCATTTT.

This clonotype was detected many times. The chain uses TRBV6-5 and TRBJ2-2; the D gene is possibly TRBD1 (6 bases). This CDR3 has 15 residues. The V gene's germline CDR1 is MNHEY and CDR2 SVGAGI. The ends were cut back, 8 bases at V and 3 bases at J, with 16 bases in the middle. The CDR3 region is CASRPVQGDTGELFF. CDR3 DNA sequence: TGTGCCAGCCGTCCGGTACAGGGCGACACCGGGGAGCTGTTTTTT.

A few counts support this clonotype. This chain joins TRBV7-9 and TRBJ1-1; maybe TRBD1 (5 bases). CDR1 is SEHNR, CDR2 FQNEAQ, per germline (reference sequence). V was clipped by 3 bases and J by 12 bases, with 11 bases between them. The CDR3 has 11 amino acids. CDR3 in amino acids: CASSFGRETFF. Here the CDR3 DNA reads TGTGCCAGCAGCTTCGGCAGGGAGACTTTCTTT. Based on the CDR3 plus reference TRBV7-9 and TRBJ1-1, the full variable domain is DTGVSQNPRHKITKRGQNVTFRCDPISEHNRLYWYRQTLGQGPEFLTYFQNEAQLEKSRLLSDRFSAERPKGSFSTLEIQRTEQGDSAMYLCASSFGRETFFGQGTRLTVV.

This clonotype was detected many times. The rearrangement links TRBV9 to TRBJ2-7; D is undetermined. CDR1 is SGDLS, CDR2 YYNGEE, per germline. CDR3 length equals 14 residues. The V and J ends lost 3 bases and 5 bases respectively, with 15 bases between them. In DNA form, the CDR3 reads TGTGCCAGCAGCGAAAGGCCCTCTGGGGACGAGCAGTACTTC. It encodes CASSERPSGDEQYF.

The sample holds many counts of this clonotype. The chain carries TRBV27 and TRBJ2-5; D not resolved. Trimming removed 5 bases from V and 4 bases from J, with 20 bases in between. The germline gives CDR1 MNHEY, CDR2 SMNVEV (reference sequence). The CDR3 loop spans 16 amino acids. The chain's CDR3 is CASSPQNPRLGETQYF. In DNA, the CDR3 is TGTGCCAGCAGTCCACAAAACCCTAGGCTCGGAGAGACCCAGTACTTC.

In its sample, this clonotype was seen many times. The genes are TRBV5-4 and TRBJ2-5, with 11 bases aligning to TRBD2. Germline-derived CDR1 and CDR2 are SGHNT and YYREEE (reference sequence). The junction had 7 bases not matched to a gene; V was cut back by 4 bases and J by 5 bases. The CDR3 runs to 15 residues. This chain's CDR3 is CASSVTSGARETQYF. Here the CDR3 DNA reads TGTGCCAGCAGCGTGACTAGCGGGGCACGGGAGACCCAGTACTTC.

This clonotype was counted ten times or more. The V and J genes are TRBV4-1 and TRBJ1-4, with a weak D call TRBD1 (6 bases). The CDR3 covers 12 residues. V lost 8 bases and J lost 5, with 9 bases in between. CDR1 and CDR2 (germline): MGHRA, YSYEKL. The CDR3: CASGGPNEKLFF. CDR3 DNA: TGCGCCAGCGGGGGGCCGAATGAAAAACTGTTTTTT.

This clonotype has ten or more counts. The chain uses TRBV5-5 and TRBJ2-2; unclear D gene. The CDR3 totals 13 residues. Germline V gives CDR1 SGHKS, CDR2 YYEKEE (reference sequence). Trimming stripped 0 bases from V and 8 bases from J, with 8 bases between. The CDR3 coding sequence is TGTGCCAGCAGCTTGGGAGCGAGGGGGGAGCTGTTTTTT. This translates into CASSLGARGELFF.